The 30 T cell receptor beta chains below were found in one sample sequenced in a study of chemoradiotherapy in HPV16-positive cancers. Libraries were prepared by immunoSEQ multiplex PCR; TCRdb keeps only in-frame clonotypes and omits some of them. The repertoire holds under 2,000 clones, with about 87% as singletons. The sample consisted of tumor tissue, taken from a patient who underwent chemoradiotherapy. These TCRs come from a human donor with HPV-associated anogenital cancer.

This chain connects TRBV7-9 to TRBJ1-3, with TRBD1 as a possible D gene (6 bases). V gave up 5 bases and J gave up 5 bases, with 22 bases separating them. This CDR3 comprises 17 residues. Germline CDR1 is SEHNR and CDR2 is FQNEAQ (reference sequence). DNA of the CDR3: TGTGCCAGCAGCGGCGGGGATGGACAGCCATCCAGAAACACCATATATTTT. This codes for CASSGGDGQPSRNTIYF.

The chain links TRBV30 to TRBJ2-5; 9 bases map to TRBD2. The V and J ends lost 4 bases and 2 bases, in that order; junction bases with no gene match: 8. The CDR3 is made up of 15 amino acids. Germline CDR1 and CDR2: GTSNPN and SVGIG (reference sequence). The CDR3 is CAWTFSGGFQETQYF. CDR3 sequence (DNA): TGTGCCTGGACGTTTAGCGGGGGCTTTCAAGAGACCCAGTACTTC.

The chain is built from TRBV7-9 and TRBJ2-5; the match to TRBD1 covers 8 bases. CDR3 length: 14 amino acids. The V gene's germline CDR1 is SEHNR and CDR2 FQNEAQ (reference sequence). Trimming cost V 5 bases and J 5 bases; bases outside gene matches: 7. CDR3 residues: CASSRSTGVETQYF. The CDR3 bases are TGTGCCAGCAGCCGCTCGACAGGGGTGGAGACCCAGTACTTC.

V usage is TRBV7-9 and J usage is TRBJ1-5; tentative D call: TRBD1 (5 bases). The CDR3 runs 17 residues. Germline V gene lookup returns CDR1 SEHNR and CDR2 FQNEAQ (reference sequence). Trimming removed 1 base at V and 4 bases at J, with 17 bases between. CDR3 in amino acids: CASSLERELGANQPQHF. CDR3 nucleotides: TGTGCCAGCAGCTTAGAAAGGGAACTTGGGGCTAATCAGCCCCAGCATTTT.

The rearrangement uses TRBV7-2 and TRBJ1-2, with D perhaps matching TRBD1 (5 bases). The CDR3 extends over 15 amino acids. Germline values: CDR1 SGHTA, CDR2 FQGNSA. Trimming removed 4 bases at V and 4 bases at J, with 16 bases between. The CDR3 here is CASSSSSPGSYGYTF. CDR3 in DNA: TGTGCCAGCAGCTCCAGCTCCCCAGGGAGCTATGGCTACACCTTC.

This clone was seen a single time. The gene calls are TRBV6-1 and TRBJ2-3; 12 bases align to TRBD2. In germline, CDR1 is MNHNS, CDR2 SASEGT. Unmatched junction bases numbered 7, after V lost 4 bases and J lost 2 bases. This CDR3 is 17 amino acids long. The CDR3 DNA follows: TGTGCCAGCAGTGGGCTAGCGGGGGGGCCTGACACAGATACGCAGTATTTT. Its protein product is CASSGLAGGPDTDTQYF.

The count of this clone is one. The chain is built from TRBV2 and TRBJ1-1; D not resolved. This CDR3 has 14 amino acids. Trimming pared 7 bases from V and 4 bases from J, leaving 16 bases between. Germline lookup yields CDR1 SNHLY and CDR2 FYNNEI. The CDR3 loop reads CASKVDGAGTEAFF. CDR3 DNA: TGTGCCAGCAAGGTTGATGGTGCGGGCACTGAAGCTTTCTTT. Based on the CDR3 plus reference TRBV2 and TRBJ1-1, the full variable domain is EPEVTQTPSHQVTQMGQEVILRCVPISNHLYFYWYRQILGQKVEFLVSFYNNEISEKSEIFDDQFSVERPDGSNFTLKIRSTKLEDSAMYFCASKVDGAGTEAFFGQGTRLTVV.

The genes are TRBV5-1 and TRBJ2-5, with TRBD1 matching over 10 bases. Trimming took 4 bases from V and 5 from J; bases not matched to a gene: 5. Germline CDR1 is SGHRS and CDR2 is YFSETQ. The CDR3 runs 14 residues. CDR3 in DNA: TGCGCCAGCAGCCTGGGACAGGGGAGTGAGACCCAGTACTTC. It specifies CASSLGQGSETQYF.

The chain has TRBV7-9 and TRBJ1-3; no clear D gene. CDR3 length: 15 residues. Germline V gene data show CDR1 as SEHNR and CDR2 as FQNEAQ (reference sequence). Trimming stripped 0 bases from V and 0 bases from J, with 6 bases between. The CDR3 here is CASSLAYHSGNTIYF. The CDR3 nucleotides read TGTGCCAGCAGCTTAGCGTATCACTCTGGAAACACCATATATTTT.

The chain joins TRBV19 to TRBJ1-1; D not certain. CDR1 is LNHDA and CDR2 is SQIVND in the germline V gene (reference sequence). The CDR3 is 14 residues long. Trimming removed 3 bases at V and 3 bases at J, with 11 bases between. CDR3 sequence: CASSIAPKDTEAFF. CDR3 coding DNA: TGTGCCAGTAGTATCGCCCCCAAGGACACTGAAGCTTTCTTT.

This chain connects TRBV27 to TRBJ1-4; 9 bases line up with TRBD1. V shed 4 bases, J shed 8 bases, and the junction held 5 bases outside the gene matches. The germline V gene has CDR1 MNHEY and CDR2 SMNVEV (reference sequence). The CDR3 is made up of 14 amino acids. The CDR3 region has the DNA TGTGCCAGCAGTTCGGGACAGGGAAGGGAAAAACTGTTTTTT. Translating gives CASSSGQGREKLFF. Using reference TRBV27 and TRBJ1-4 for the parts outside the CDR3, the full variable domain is EAQVTQNPRYLITVTGKKLTVTCSQNMNHEYMSWYRQDPGLGLRQIYYSMNVEVTDKGDVPEGYKVSRKEKRNFPLILESPSPNQTSLYFCASSSGQGREKLFFGSGTQLSVL.

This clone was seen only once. CDR3 DNA: TGTGCCAGCAGTTTAGGGGACCTAGCCTGGGAGCAGTACTTC. Residues: CASSLGDLAWEQYF. The rearrangement joins TRBV28 to TRBJ2-7, with D possibly called TRBD1 or TRBD2 (5 bases each). CDR1 is MDHEN and CDR2 is SYDVKM in the germline V gene. V was shortened by 2 bases and J by 7 bases, with 15 bases between the two germline ends. The CDR3 contains 14 residues. The whole variable domain, remainder taken from reference TRBV28 and TRBJ2-7, is DVKVTQSSRYLVKRTGEKVFLECVQDMDHENMFWYRQDPGLGLRLIYFSYDVKMKEKGDIPEGYSVSREKKERFSLILESASTNQTSMYLCASSLGDLAWEQYFGPGTRLTVT.

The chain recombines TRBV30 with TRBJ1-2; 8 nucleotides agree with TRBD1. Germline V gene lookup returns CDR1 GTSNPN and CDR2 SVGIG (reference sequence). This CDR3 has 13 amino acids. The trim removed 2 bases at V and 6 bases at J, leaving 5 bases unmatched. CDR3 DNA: TGTGCCTGGAGTTCTAACAGGGGGGATGGCTACACCTTC. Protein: CAWSSNRGDGYTF.

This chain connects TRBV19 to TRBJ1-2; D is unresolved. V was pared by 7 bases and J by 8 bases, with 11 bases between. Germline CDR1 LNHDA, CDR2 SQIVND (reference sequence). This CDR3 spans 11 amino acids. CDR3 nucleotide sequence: TGTGCCAGTAAACTCTTAGGGGGCTACACCTTC. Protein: CASKLLGGYTF.

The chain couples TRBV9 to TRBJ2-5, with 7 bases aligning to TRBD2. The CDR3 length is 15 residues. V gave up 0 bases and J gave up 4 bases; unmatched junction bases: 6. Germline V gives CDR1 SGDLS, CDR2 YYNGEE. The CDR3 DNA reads TGTGCCAGCAGCGTAGGGGTCGGGGGGACAGAGACCCAGTACTTC. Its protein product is CASSVGVGGTETQYF.

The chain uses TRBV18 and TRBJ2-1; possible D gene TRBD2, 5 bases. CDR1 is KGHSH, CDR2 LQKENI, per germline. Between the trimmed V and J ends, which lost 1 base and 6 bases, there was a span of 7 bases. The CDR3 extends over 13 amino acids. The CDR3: CASSPLAINEQFF. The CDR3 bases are TGTGCCAGCTCACCACTAGCGATCAATGAGCAGTTCTTC.

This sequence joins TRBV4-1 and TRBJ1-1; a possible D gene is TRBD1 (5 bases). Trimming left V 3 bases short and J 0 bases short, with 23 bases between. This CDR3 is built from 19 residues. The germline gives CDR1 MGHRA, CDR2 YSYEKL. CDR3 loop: CASSHPQGSGDPLNTEAFF. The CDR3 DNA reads TGCGCCAGCAGCCACCCCCAGGGCAGCGGTGACCCGCTGAACACTGAAGCTTTCTTT.

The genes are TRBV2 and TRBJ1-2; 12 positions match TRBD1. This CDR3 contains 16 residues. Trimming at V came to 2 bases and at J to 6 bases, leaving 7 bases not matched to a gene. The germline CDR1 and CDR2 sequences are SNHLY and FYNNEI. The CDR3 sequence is CASSERGDRGHHGYTF. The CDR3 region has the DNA TGTGCCAGCAGTGAACGAGGGGACAGGGGGCATCATGGCTACACCTTC. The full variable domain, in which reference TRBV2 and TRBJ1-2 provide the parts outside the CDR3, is EPEVTQTPSHQVTQMGQEVILRCVPISNHLYFYWYRQILGQKVEFLVSFYNNEISEKSEIFDDQFSVERPDGSNFTLKIRSTKLEDSAMYFCASSERGDRGHHGYTFGSGTRLTVV.

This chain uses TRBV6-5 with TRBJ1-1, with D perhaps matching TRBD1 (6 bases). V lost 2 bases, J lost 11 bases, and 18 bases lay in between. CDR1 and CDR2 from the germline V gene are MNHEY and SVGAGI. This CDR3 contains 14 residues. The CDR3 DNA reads TGTGCCAGCAGTTACAACAGGGTACCCCTAGGGGCTTTCTTT. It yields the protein CASSYNRVPLGAFF.

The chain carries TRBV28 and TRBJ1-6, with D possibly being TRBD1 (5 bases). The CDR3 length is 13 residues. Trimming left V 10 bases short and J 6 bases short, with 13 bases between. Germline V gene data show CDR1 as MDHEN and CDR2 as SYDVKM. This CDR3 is CATSPGLNSPLHF. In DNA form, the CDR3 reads TGTGCCACATCTCCGGGGCTTAATTCACCCCTCCACTTT.

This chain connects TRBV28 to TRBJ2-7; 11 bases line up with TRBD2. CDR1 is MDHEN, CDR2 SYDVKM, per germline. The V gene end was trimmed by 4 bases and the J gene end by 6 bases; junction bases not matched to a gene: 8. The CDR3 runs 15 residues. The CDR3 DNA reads TGTGCCAGCAGTTCCCCGACTAGCGGGGAGGGCGAGCAGTACTTC. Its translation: CASSSPTSGEGEQYF.

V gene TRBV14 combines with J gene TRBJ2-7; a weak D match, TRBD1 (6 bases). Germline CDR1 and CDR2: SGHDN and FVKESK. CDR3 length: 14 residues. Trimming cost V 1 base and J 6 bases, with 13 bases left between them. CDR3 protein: CASSQGGWGREQYF. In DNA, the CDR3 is TGTGCCAGCAGCCAAGGTGGGTGGGGGCGCGAGCAGTACTTC.

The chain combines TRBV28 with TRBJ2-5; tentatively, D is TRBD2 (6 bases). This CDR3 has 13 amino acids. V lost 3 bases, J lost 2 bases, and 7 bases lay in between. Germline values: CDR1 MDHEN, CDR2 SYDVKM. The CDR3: CASSFRGQETQYF. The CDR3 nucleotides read TGTGCCAGCAGTTTTCGGGGGCAAGAGACCCAGTACTTC.

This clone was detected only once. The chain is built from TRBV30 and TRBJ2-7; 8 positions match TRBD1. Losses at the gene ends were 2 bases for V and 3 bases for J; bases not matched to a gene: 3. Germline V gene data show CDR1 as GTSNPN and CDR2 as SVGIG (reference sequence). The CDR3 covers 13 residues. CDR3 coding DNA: TGTGCCTGGAGTCTACAGGGGGGCTACGAGCAGTACTTC. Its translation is CAWSLQGGYEQYF. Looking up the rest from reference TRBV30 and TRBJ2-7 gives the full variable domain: SQTIHQWPATLVQPVGSPLSLECTVEGTSNPNLYWYRQAAGRGLQLLFYSVGIGQISSEVPQNLSASRPQDRQFILSSKKLLLSDSGFYLCAWSLQGGYEQYFGPGTRLTVT.

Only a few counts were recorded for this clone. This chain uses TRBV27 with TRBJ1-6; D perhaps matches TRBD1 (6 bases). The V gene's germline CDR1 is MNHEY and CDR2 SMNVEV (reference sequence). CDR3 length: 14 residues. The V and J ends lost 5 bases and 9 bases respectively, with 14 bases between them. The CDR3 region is CASSRGAGSSPLHF. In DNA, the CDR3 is TGTGCCAGCAGTCGGGGGGCAGGTAGTTCACCCCTCCACTTT.

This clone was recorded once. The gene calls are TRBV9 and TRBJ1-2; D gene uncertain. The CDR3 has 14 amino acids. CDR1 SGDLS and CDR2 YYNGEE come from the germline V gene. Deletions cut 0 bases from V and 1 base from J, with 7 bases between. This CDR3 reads CASSVEGSNYGYTF. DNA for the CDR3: TGTGCCAGCAGCGTAGAGGGCAGTAACTATGGCTACACCTTC. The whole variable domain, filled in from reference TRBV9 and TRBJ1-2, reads DSGVTQTPKHLITATGQRVTLRCSPRSGDLSVYWYQQSLDQGLQFLIQYYNGEERAKGNILERFSAQQFPDLHSELNLSSLELGDSALYFCASSVEGSNYGYTFGSGTRLTVV.

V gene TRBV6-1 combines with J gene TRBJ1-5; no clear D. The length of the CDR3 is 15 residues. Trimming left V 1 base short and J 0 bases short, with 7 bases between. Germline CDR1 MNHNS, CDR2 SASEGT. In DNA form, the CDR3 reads TGTGCCAGCAGTGAAGATGGAGGTAGCAATCAGCCCCAGCATTTT. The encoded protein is CASSEDGGSNQPQHF.

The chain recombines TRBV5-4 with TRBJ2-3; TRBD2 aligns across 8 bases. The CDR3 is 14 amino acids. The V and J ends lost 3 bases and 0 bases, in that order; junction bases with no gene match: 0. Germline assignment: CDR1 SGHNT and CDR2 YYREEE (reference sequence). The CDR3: CASSWTSSTDTQYF. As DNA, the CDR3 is TGTGCCAGCAGCTGGACTAGCAGCACAGATACGCAGTATTTT. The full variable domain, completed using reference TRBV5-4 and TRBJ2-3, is ETGVTQSPTHLIKTRGQQVTLRCSSQSGHNTVSWYQQALGQGPQFIFQYYREEENGRGNFPPRFSGLQFPNYSSELNVNALELDDSALYLCASSWTSSTDTQYFGPGTRLTVL.

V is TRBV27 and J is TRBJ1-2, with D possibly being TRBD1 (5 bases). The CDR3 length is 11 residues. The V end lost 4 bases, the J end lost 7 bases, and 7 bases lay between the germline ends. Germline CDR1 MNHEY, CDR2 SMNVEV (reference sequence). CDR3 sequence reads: CASSSGVGYTF. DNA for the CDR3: TGTGCCAGCAGTTCGGGGGTTGGCTACACCTTC.

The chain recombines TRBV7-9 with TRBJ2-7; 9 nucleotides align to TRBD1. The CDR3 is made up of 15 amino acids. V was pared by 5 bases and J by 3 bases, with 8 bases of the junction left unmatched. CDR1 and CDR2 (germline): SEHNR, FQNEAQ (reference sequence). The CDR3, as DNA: TGTGCCAGCAGCCCGCAACAGGGGGCACACTACGAGCAGTACTTC. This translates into CASSPQQGAHYEQYF.